This TCR beta chain is drawn from a study of T cell changes during pregnancy in multiple sclerosis (dated by TCRdb to about 2019). At the level of the whole study: In women with multiple sclerosis, the researchers looked at how the T cell repertoire shifted as pregnancy progressed.

Library generation was performed with the immunoSEQ multiplex PCR assay. Imported from immuneACCESS, the table was reduced by TCRdb to in-frame sequences with V and J called. These copies leave out some clones; in studies compared against another copy, an unresolved V gene accounts for under half, and the cause of the remainder is not known. The sample yields under 110,000 clones; about 89% were counted once. The ten largest clones capture about 1.5% of the sample. Taken from cysteine to phenylalanine, the CDR3 has 12 residues. Just CDR3 DNA is preserved here, 36 bases in frame from base 1. V loses 6 bases of germline sequence and J loses 3 bases, and the interval between the two ends is 9 bases. The germline V gene supplies CDR1 MNHNS and CDR2 SASEGT. Notes on this clone: What this receptor recognizes is not known. Base qualities are not provided; no much larger clone lies one nucleotide away.

Specimen: peripheral blood, collected before pregnancy. The receptor chain draws on TRBV6-1 and TRBJ2-7, and perhaps TRBD2 as D gene, on 5 matching bases. The receptor's source is a female donor with multiple sclerosis, enrolled in a pregnancy study. The nucleotides are TGTGCCAGCAGCTCCGGGGTCTACGAGCAGTACTTC. Its amino acids are CASSSGVYEQYF.